This paragraph covers one T cell receptor beta chain sequence. Its antigen is currently unknown. This specimen comes from a study of T cells after yellow fever vaccination. Study-level points and caveats: A minor fraction of clonotypes spanned both CD4 and CD8 compartments. Abundant bulk-derived clonotypes could contaminate FACS-sorted repertoires. A weaker but faster secondary response was observed, peaking on day 5 versus 15. Post-booster repertoires again held most primary-vaccination clones (roughly 95% CD4, approximately 90% CD8).

TCRdb recomputed calls from the 5' RACE reads with MiXCR, one row per CDR3 protein. The table records roughly 340,000 distinct CDR3 sequences, almost 4% of them present only once. Germline-derived CDR1 and CDR2 are KGHDR and SFDVKD. Trimming removed 3 bases at V and 2 bases at J, with 9 bases between. The length of the CDR3 is 15 residues. This clonotype originated in a man aged 18 to 29 who received the YFV17D yellow fever vaccine. The rearrangement joins TRBV24-1 to TRBJ2-2; D call uncertain. The sample here was PBMCs, taken 5 days after the yellow fever booster vaccination. CDR3 sequence: CATSDQRKNTGELFF. For the CDR3, the DNA is TGTGCCACCAGTGATCAACGGAAAAACACCGGGGAGCTGTTTTTT.